This paragraph covers one TCR beta chain sequence. Its antigen is unidentified. The sample comes from a study of radiotherapy plus CTLA-4 blockade in lung cancer. Study overall: Patients showed objective responses in about 20% of cases and disease control in 30% to 40%.

Trimming pared 1 base from V and 0 bases from J, leaving 12 bases between. CDR3 length: 16 amino acids. CDR1 is SGHTA, CDR2 FQGNSA, per germline. Measured with immunoSEQ multiplex PCR; TCRdb has only the in-frame clones, and not every one. The sample has 40,000 to 45,000 clones; roughly 70% are singletons. Study-wide results and caveats: Tumor-derived TCR clones expanded in blood after radiotherapy plus ipilimumab.

Enrolled patients, whose metastatic non-small-cell lung cancer was chemo-refractory, received focal radiation plus CTLA-4 blockade with ipilimumab. This receptor was taken from a human donor with non-small cell lung cancer who had stable disease on radiotherapy plus ipilimumab. The sequencing used peripheral blood, collected from a patient treated with radiotherapy plus ipilimumab. J is TRBJ2-5 and V is TRBV7-2; possible D gene TRBD1, 6 bases. DNA of the CDR3: TGTGCCAGCAGCTTAGTTCAGGGGCTTTACCAAGAGACCCAGTACTTC. Translating it yields CASSLVQGLYQETQYF. The full variable domain, its missing parts supplied by reference TRBV7-2 and TRBJ2-5, is GAGVSQSPSNKVTEKGKDVELRCDPISGHTALYWYRQSLGQGLEFLIYFQGNSAPDKSGLPSDRFSAERTGGSVSTLTIQRTQQEDSAVYLCASSLVQGLYQETQYFGPGTRLLVL.